This is a list of T cell receptor beta chains from one sample in a study of tumor-infiltrating lymphocytes in oesophageal squamous cell carcinoma. Each CDR3 protein gets one entry after TCRdb re-called the PCR reads with MiXCR. Counted here are approximately 11,000 distinct CDR3 sequences, 52% occurring once; the ten biggest clones make up about 20%. Source material: esophageal tumor tissue. Receptor source: a female donor with esophageal squamous cell carcinoma. The CDR3 runs from the conserved cysteine through the conserved F or W. A D gene is named only where the DNA matches it firmly. Expanded clones get a size class; other rows say once, few or many, or leave the size out.

size | D | J | V | CDR3 | DNA
. | TRBD2 | TRBJ2-3 | TRBV7-2 | CASSLGLAGVGTDTQYF | TGTGCCAGCAGCCTGGGACTAGCGGGAGTAGGAACAGATACGCAGTATTTT
. | . | TRBJ2-1 | TRBV12-3/TRBV12-4 | CASSLTQGGAFHEQFF | TGTGCCAGCAGTTTGACCCAGGGGGGGGCCTTTCATGAGCAGTTCTTC
. | TRBD2 | TRBJ2-4 | TRBV7-2 | CASSSGTRLAKNIQYF | TGTGCCAGCAGCTCCGGGACTAGACTAGCCAAAAACATTCAGTACTTC
few | . | TRBJ1-1 | TRBV11-2 | CASSLESYRRNTEAFF | TGTGCCAGCAGCTTAGAGAGTTACAGACGGAACACTGAAGCTTTCTTT
few | . | TRBJ2-1 | TRBV20-1 | CSARVQGGEQFF | TGCAGTGCTAGAGTCCAGGGCGGTGAGCAGTTCTTC
. | . | TRBJ2-5 | TRBV7-2 | CASSVTLGETQYF | TGTGCCAGCAGCGTGACACTTGGGGAGACCCAGTACTTC
medium-sized | TRBD2 | TRBJ2-7 | TRBV6-1 | CASRGGGTRGGGSYNEQYF | TGTGCCAGCAGGGGGGGCGGGACTAGGGGTGGCGGCTCCTACAATGAGCAGTACTTC
few | . | TRBJ2-3 | TRBV7-6 | CASSLALSPDTQYF | TGTGCCAGCAGCTTGGCCTTGAGTCCAGATACGCAGTATTTT
medium-sized | . | TRBJ2-5 | TRBV11-3 | CASSLDRQETQYF | TGTGCCAGCAGCTTAGACAGACAAGAGACCCAGTACTTC
. | TRBD1 | TRBJ2-3 | TRBV6-5 | CASSDAGQGTDTQYF | TGTGCCAGCAGTGATGCGGGACAGGGAACCGATACGCAGTATTTT
. | TRBD2 | TRBJ2-5 | TRBV7-2 | CASSLRPSGRMRQETQYF | TGTGCCAGCAGCTTAAGGCCTAGCGGGAGAATGAGGCAAGAGACCCAGTACTTC
. | TRBD2 | TRBJ2-5 | TRBV7-3 | CASSLTEAGGPETQYF | TGTGCCAGCAGCTTAACGGAAGCGGGGGGCCCAGAGACCCAGTACTTC
. | . | TRBJ2-7 | TRBV7-2 | CASSLLTAAFSSYEQYF | TGTGCCAGCAGCTTACTGACGGCGGCCTTTTCATCCTACGAGCAGTACTTC
many | . | TRBJ2-3 | TRBV18 | CASSPRQSSTDTQYF | TGTGCCAGCTCACCACGGCAATCTAGCACAGATACGCAGTATTTT
many | . | TRBJ2-1 | TRBV20-1 | CSARVARGRYNEQFF | TGCAGTGCTAGAGTAGCTCGCGGGCGCTACAATGAGCAGTTCTTC
. | . | TRBJ1-2 | TRBV7-2 | CASSLNPSVYGYTF | TGTGCCAGCAGCTTAAACCCATCAGTCTATGGCTACACCTTC
many | TRBD1 | TRBJ2-7 | TRBV7-2 | CASSLNRGPYEQYF | TGTGCCAGCAGCTTAAACAGGGGCCCCTACGAGCAGTACTTC
. | TRBD2 | TRBJ2-1 | TRBV7-2 | CASSLAGVPEQFF | TGTGCCAGCAGCTTGGCGGGGGTCCCCGAGCAGTTCTTC
. | . | TRBJ2-1 | TRBV20-1 | CSARATSAEQFF | TGCAGTGCTAGAGCGACTAGTGCTGAGCAGTTCTTC
few | . | TRBJ2-4 | TRBV5-3 | CASSESGRLAKNIQYF | TGTGCCAGCAGCGAAAGTGGCCGACTAGCCAAAAACATTCAGTACTTC
. | TRBD1 | TRBJ2-3 | TRBV5-1 | CASSYRGLGNEQYF | TGCGCCAGCAGCTACAGGGGGCTTGGCAATGAGCAGTATTTT
few | . | TRBJ2-3 | TRBV7-2 | CASSFYVSSLSTDTQYF | TGTGCCAGCAGCTTTTACGTCAGCTCTCTCAGCACAGATACGCAGTATTTT
many | . | TRBJ1-1 | TRBV6-1 | CASSYGPGAPTEAFF | TGTGCCAGCAGTTACGGGCCGGGGGCCCCCACTGAAGCTTTCTTT
. | TRBD2 | TRBJ2-1 | TRBV7-2 | CASSLIAGGSGLYNEQFF | TGTGCCAGCAGCTTAATTGCTGGGGGTAGCGGGCTCTACAATGAGCAGTTCTTC
once | TRBD2 | TRBJ2-5 | TRBV7-9 | CASSLWLAGEETQYF | TGTGCCAGCAGCTTGTGGCTAGCGGGAGAAGAGACCCAGTACTTC
once | . | TRBJ2-1 | TRBV7-1 | CASSSLAYSRSSYNEQFF | TGTGCCAGCAGCTCGCTAGCTTATAGCAGAAGCTCCTACAATGAGCAGTTCTTC
medium-sized | . | TRBJ1-5 | TRBV7-9 | CASSLRLGQPQHF | TGTGCCAGCAGCTTACGGTTGGGTCAGCCCCAGCATTTT
medium-sized | . | TRBJ1-1 | TRBV7-8 | CASSFGQMNTEAFF | TGTGCCAGCAGTTTCGGGCAGATGAACACTGAAGCTTTCTTT
many | . | TRBJ2-7 | TRBV28 | CATLPLVSSSYEQYF | TGTGCCACGCTACCTCTGGTCTCCAGCTCCTACGAGCAGTACTTC
many | TRBD1 | TRBJ2-1 | TRBV6-1 | CASRRDRPYDEQFF | TGTGCCAGCCGCAGGGACAGGCCGTACGATGAGCAGTTCTTC
medium-sized | TRBD2 | TRBJ2-5 | TRBV7-3 | CASSLGSSGGHNEQYF | TGTGCCAGCAGCTTAGGATCTAGCGGGGGACACAATGAGCAGTACTTC
few | TRBD1 | TRBJ2-5 | TRBV7-3 | CASYLRDRVTQETQYF | TGTGCCAGCTACCTCCGGGACAGGGTTACCCAAGAGACCCAGTACTTC
once | . | TRBJ2-1 | TRBV27 | CASSLSTEYNEQFF | TGTGCCAGCAGTTTATCGACGGAATACAATGAGCAGTTCTTC
many | TRBD2 | TRBJ2-7 | TRBV5-4 | CASSLVSGGANSYEQYF | TGTGCCAGCAGCTTAGTTAGCGGGGGGGCCAACTCCTACGAGCAGTACTTC
. | . | TRBJ2-5 | TRBV6-2/TRBV6-3 | CAVGGRGETQYF | TGTGCCGTGGGCGGCAGGGGAGAGACCCAGTACTTC
few | TRBD2 | TRBJ2-5 | TRBV7-8 | CASSLSGGETQYF | TGTGCCAGCAGCTTATCGGGGGGGGAGACCCAGTACTTC
many | TRBD2 | TRBJ2-5 | TRBV19 | CASSPGAVGLNGLARETQYF | TGTGCCAGTAGCCCCGGGGCGGTTGGGCTAAATGGACTAGCGAGGGAGACCCAGTACTTC
. | TRBD1 | TRBJ2-7 | TRBV7-4 | CASSGTGVWEQYF | TGTGCCAGCAGCGGGACAGGGGTGTGGGAGCAGTACTTC
. | . | TRBJ2-1 | TRBV2 | CASSADTPRQFF | TGTGCCAGCAGTGCGGACACACCACGCCAGTTCTTC
. | . | TRBJ2-7 | TRBV6-6 | CASSYHRTAAYEQYF | TGTGCCAGCAGTTACCACAGGACCGCCGCCTACGAGCAGTACTTC
once | . | TRBJ2-1 | TRBV6-5 | CASSYPGRSYNEQFF | TGTGCCAGCAGTTACCCGGGACGCTCCTACAATGAGCAGTTCTTC
. | . | TRBJ2-1 | TRBV12-3/TRBV12-4 | CASSHGGRGAGNEQFF | TGTGCCAGCAGCCATGGAGGGAGGGGGGCCGGCAATGAGCAGTTCTTC
. | TRBD1 | TRBJ2-4 | TRBV12-3/TRBV12-4 | CASSRTGSTSGNIQYF | TGTGCCAGCAGCCGGACAGGGTCAACTTCGGGTAACATTCAGTACTTC
many | TRBD2 | TRBJ2-5 | TRBV12-3/TRBV12-4 | CASSERGGGETQYF | TGTGCCAGCAGTGAGCGGGGGGGCGGAGAGACCCAGTACTTC
. | . | TRBJ1-2 | TRBV12-3/TRBV12-4 | CASSGNKWRKGGYTF | TGTGCCAGCAGCGGAAACAAGTGGAGAAAGGGTGGCTACACCTTC
. | TRBD2 | TRBJ2-3 | TRBV27 | CASSLALAGTDTQYF | TGTGCCAGCAGTTTGGCACTAGCGGGCACAGATACGCAGTATTTT
. | . | TRBJ2-5 | TRBV7-2 | CASSLHPGQYQETQYF | TGTGCCAGCAGCCTCCATCCCGGACAGTACCAAGAGACCCAGTACTTC
. | TRBD1 | TRBJ2-4 | TRBV6-5 | CASARTGLYYF | TGTGCCAGCGCTAGGACAGGACTCTACTACTTC
. | . | TRBJ2-3 | TRBV7-2 | CASSPLPSTDTQYF | TGTGCCAGCAGCCCGTTACCCAGCACAGATACGCAGTATTTT
many | . | TRBJ2-2 | TRBV13 | CASSSLSGVNTGELFF | TGTGCCAGCAGCTCCCTTAGCGGAGTGAACACCGGGGAGCTGTTTTTT
. | TRBD2 | TRBJ2-5 | TRBV7-2 | CASSSRLAGGPSQETQYF | TGTGCCAGCAGCTCCCGACTAGCGGGAGGGCCCTCTCAAGAGACCCAGTACTTC
. | . | TRBJ2-5 | TRBV12-3/TRBV12-4 | CASSLSPGETQYF | TGTGCCAGCAGCCTATCCCCAGGGGAGACCCAGTACTTC
. | . | TRBJ1-5 | TRBV6-6 | CASSYVGGRQPQHF | TGTGCCAGCAGTTACGTGGGGGGGCGACAGCCCCAGCATTTT